This T cell receptor (beta chain) was captured by sequencing in a study of technical replicates of blood from a handful of donors. This CDR3 contains 16 residues. The trim removed 6 bases at V and 2 bases at J, leaving 9 bases unmatched. CDR1 and CDR2 (germline): SQVTM, ANQGSEA. TCRdb's table, derived via immunoSEQ multiplex PCR, lists solely in-frame clones and lacks some. The repertoire includes under 100,000 clones, 65% to 90% of them detected once, and 4.5% to 5.5% sits in the top ten. The rearrangement links TRBV29-1 to TRBJ1-4; 10 bases are a match to TRBD1. The sample comprised PBMCs. The sequence was collected from a human donor in good health. Some clones in this sample may be carry-over from other donors' samples. The CDR3 DNA sequence: TGCAGCGTGGCCGGGGACAGGGGCTCGACTAATGAAAAACTGTTTTTT. Translation gives CSVAGDRGSTNEKLFF.